The 9 T cell receptor beta chains below come from one sample, sequenced in a study of blood T cell repertoires in COVID-19. The table came from immunoSEQ multiplex PCR; TCRdb's copy has only in-frame clones and leaves some out. Of around 300,000 clones detected, 75% to 90% appear once; the ten largest clones hold 1.7%. The specimen was PBMCs or T cells enriched from blood (not recorded which). The receptors come from a woman aged 40 to 50 who had recovered from COVID-19.

The rearrangement links TRBV5-4 to TRBJ1-1; TRBD1 might be the D (6 bases). V lost 4 bases and J lost 0, with 16 bases in between. The CDR3 runs to 16 residues. The germline gives CDR1 SGHNT, CDR2 YYREEE (reference sequence). Here the CDR3 reads CASSPTPGQVNTEAFF. The CDR3 region has the DNA TGTGCCAGCAGCCCAACACCGGGACAAGTGAACACTGAAGCTTTCTTT.

This sequence joins TRBV10-3 and TRBJ1-2; D may be TRBD1 (5 bases). CDR3 size: 13 residues. Germline-derived CDR1 and CDR2 are ENHRY and SYGVKD. V was shortened by 4 bases and J by 7 bases, with 13 bases between the two germline ends. The CDR3 DNA follows: TGTGCCATCAGTGTGGGTGGGACTGGTGGCTACACCTTC. This gives the protein CAISVGGTGGYTF.

The sample holds one count of this clone. This chain links TRBV7-2 with TRBJ1-5; D is unresolved. V lost 4 bases and J 4 bases, leaving 5 bases between the germline ends. Germline loops: CDR1 SGHTA, CDR2 FQGNSA. The CDR3 extends over 12 amino acids. In DNA, the CDR3 is TGTGCCAGCAGCTCCCCGAATCAGCCCCAGCATTTT. Protein product: CASSSPNQPQHF.

This chain connects TRBV27 to TRBJ1-1; no clear D. V dropped 0 bases and J dropped 6 bases, with 11 bases sitting between them. The V gene's germline CDR1 is MNHEY and CDR2 SMNVEV (reference sequence). The CDR3 runs to 14 residues. CDR3 sequence (DNA): TGTGCCAGCAGTTTATCTCCGGGTACCCCTGAAGCTTTCTTT. Translation: CASSLSPGTPEAFF.

This clone was counted a single time. The chain links TRBV19 to TRBJ1-2; a weak D match, TRBD1 (6 bases). Trimming removed 5 bases from V and 1 base from J, with 14 bases in between. The CDR3 extends over 15 amino acids. In germline, CDR1 is LNHDA, CDR2 SQIVND (reference sequence). CDR3 amino acids: CASSVTGSSNYGYTF. Here the CDR3 DNA reads TGTGCCAGTAGTGTGACAGGATCCAGTAACTATGGCTACACCTTC.

The CDR3 region is CASSQADSTGQPQHF. Written as DNA, the CDR3 is TGTGCCAGCAGTCAAGCCGACAGTACTGGACAGCCCCAGCATTTT. The rearrangement uses TRBV6-2 or TRBV6-3 and TRBJ1-5, with D possibly TRBD1 on 5 matching bases. Trimming stripped 5 bases from V and 7 bases from J, with 18 bases between. Germline V CDR1 and CDR2: MNHEY, SVGEGT. The CDR3 length is 15 residues.

This sequence joins TRBV9 and TRBJ2-7, with TRBD1 as a possible D gene (6 bases). This CDR3 has 14 amino acids. Looked up from germline, CDR1 is SGDLS and CDR2 is YYNGEE. V dropped 4 bases and J dropped 2 bases, with 13 bases sitting between them. CDR3 sequence reads: CASSPSHRAYEQYF. The CDR3, as DNA: TGTGCCAGCAGCCCGTCACACAGGGCCTACGAGCAGTACTTC.

V usage is TRBV6-5 and J usage is TRBJ2-3; 9 bases agree with TRBD2. The CDR3 runs to 16 residues. Germline V gene lookup returns CDR1 MNHEY and CDR2 SVGAGI. After removal of 0 bases from V and 5 bases from J, the junction contained 6 bases not matched to a gene. CDR3 amino acids: CASSYSGGRAGDTQYF. The CDR3 DNA reads as TGTGCCAGCAGTTACTCTGGCGGGAGGGCTGGAGATACGCAGTATTTT.

The genes are TRBV6-1 and TRBJ2-5, with 10 nucleotides matching TRBD2. The CDR3 contains 15 residues. Per the germline V gene, CDR1 is MNHNS and CDR2 is SASEGT. After removal of 2 bases from V and 5 bases from J, the junction contained 5 bases not matched to a gene. In nucleotides, the CDR3 is TGTGCCAGCAGTGAACCCCTAGCGGGAGTTGAGACCCAGTACTTC. Encoded protein: CASSEPLAGVETQYF.